This record covers a single T cell receptor (beta chain). Its antigen remains unidentified. No much larger clone exists at a distance of one base, and base qualities are not known. Per the publication, the treatment or condition label means: allogeneic hematopoietic cell transplantation with graft depleted of TCRalphabeta T cells and CD19 B cells. TCRalphabeta/CD19-depleted allogeneic hematopoietic cell grafts were given to the transplant recipients, all of whom were children. This specimen comes from a study of T-cell reconstitution after alpha-beta-depleted transplantation in children (dated by TCRdb to between 2015 and 2016). About the full investigation: T-cell immune reconstitution after TCRalphabeta/CD19-depleted allogeneic hematopoietic cell transplantation in children was quantitatively tracked in the study by means of TCR repertoire profiling. Paper-wide results and their limitations: The frequencies of hyperexpanded clones fell over the following months, and after one year, T-cell counts and TCRbeta diversity were mostly attributed to newly produced T cells. In some patients, the high TCRbeta diversity seen at day 60 was put down to recipient T cells and intrathymic progenitors that had survived conditioning. Apparently early alphabetaT-cell count recovery about two months after transplant reportedly relied on only several hundred rapidly expanded clones derived from non-depleted graft cells.

CDR1 and CDR2 are drawn from the germline V gene: SQVTM, ANQGSEA. The junction shows trimming of 3 bases on V and 7 bases on J, and the gene matches do not reach 5 bases of it. The cysteine opens and the phenylalanine closes a CDR3 of 15 amino acids. Only the CDR3 region is kept as DNA, spanning 45 bases read in frame from base 1. The library was obtained by PCR. The sequencing machine was an Illumina HiSeq 2500. TCR library preparation used molecular barcoding, with unique molecular identifiers applied to normalize quantification of the TCRbeta repertoire. TCRdb reanalyzed the raw reads on its own, using fastp at Q25 for trimming and MiXCR for clone calling, and kept in-frame beta chains. Rows are combined by CDR3 protein, so each entry shows the most common genes and DNA. In all, the sample holds 500,000 to 600,000 distinct CDR3 sequences, and over 20% of those were seen once. The ten largest account for around 36% of the sample.

Rearrangement joined TRBV29-1 to TRBJ2-1; 14 bases in the junction line up with TRBD2. Sequenced material: PBMCs, taken before TCRalphabeta/CD19-depleted stem cell transplant. The clonotype was recovered from a boy less than two years old with Wiskott-Aldrich syndrome, due to receive a stem cell transplant. The CDR3 here reads CSVDGRTSGRNEQFF. In nucleotides, the sequence is TGCAGCGTTGATGGTAGGACTAGCGGGAGGAATGAGCAGTTCTTC.